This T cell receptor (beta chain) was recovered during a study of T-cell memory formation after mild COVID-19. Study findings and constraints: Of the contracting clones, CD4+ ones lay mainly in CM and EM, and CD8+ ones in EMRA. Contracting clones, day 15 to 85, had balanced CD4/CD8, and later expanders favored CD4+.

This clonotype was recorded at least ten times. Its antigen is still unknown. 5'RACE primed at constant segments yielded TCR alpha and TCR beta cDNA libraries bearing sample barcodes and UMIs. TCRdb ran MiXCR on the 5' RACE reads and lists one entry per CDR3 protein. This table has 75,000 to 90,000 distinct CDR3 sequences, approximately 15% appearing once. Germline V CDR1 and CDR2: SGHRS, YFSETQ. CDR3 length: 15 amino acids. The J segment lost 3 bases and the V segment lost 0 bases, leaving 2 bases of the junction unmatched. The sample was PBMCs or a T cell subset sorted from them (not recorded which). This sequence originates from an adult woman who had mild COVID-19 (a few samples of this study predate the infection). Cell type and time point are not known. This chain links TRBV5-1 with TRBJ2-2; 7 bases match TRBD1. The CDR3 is CASSLARGYTGELFF. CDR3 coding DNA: TGCGCCAGCAGCTTGGCCAGGGGGTACACCGGGGAGCTGTTTTTT. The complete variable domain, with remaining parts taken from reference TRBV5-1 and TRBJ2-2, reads KAGVTQTPRYLIKTRGQQVTLSCSPISGHRSVSWYQQTPGQGLQFLFEYFSETQRNKGNFPGRFSGRQFSNSRSEMNVSTLELGDSALYLCASSLARGYTGELFFGEGSRLTVL.